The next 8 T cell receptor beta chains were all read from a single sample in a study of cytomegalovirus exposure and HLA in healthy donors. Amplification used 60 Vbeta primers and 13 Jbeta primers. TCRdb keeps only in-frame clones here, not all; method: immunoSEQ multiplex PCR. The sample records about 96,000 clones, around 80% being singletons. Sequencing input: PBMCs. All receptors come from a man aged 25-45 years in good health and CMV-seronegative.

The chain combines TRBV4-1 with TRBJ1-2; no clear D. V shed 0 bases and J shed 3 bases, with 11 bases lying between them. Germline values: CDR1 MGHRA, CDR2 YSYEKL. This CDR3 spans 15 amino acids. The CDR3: CASSQDGKRDYGYTF. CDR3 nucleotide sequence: TGCGCCAGCAGCCAAGATGGTAAGCGGGACTATGGCTACACCTTC.

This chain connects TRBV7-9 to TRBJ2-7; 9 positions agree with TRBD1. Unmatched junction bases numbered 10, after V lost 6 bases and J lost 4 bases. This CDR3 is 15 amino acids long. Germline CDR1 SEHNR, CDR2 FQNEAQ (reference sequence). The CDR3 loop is CASRGPTQGAYEQYF. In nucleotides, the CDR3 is TGTGCCAGCAGGGGGCCCACACAGGGGGCGTACGAGCAGTACTTC.

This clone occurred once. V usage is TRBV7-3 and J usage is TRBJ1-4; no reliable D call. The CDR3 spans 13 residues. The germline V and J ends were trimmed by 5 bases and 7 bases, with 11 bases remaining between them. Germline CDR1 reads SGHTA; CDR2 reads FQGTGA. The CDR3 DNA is TGTGCCAGCAGCCGAGCCGGAGGTGAAAAACTGTTTTTT. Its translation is CASSRAGGEKLFF.

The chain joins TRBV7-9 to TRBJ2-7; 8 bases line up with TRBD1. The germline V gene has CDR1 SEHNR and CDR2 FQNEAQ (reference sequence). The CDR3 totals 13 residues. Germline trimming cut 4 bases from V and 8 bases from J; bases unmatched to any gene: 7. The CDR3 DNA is TGTGCCAGCAGCTCCGGCAGGGGGCCAAAGCAGTACTTC. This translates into CASSSGRGPKQYF.

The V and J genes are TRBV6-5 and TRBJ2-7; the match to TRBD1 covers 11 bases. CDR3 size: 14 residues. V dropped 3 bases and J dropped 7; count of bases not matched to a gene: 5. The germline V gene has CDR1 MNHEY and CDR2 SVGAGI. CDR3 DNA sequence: TGTGCCAGCAGTTATGGACAGGGGGCACGGGAGCAGTACTTC. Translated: CASSYGQGAREQYF.

CDR3: CASSPASRGLGQPQHF. The CDR3, as DNA: TGTGCCAGCTCACCAGCCTCCAGGGGGCTTGGGCAGCCCCAGCATTTT. This rearrangement joins TRBV18 to TRBJ1-5; 8 positions match TRBD1. V shed 2 bases and J 7 bases; nucleotides not matched to a gene: 10. The CDR3 covers 16 residues. Germline CDR1 reads KGHSH; CDR2 reads LQKENI. The full variable domain, its missing parts supplied by reference TRBV18 and TRBJ1-5, is NAGVMQNPRHLVRRRGQEARLRCSPMKGHSHVYWYRQLPEEGLKFMVYLQKENIIDESGMPKERFSAEFPKEGPSILRIQQVVRGDSAAYFCASSPASRGLGQPQHFGDGTRLSIL.

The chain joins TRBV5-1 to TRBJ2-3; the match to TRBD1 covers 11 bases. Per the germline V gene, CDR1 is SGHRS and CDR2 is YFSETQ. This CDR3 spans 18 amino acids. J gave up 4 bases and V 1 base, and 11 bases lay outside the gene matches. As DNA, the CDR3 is TGCGCCAGCAGCTTGATCCTTTTGGGGACAGGGGGGCCAGATACGCAGTATTTT. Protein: CASSLILLGTGGPDTQYF.

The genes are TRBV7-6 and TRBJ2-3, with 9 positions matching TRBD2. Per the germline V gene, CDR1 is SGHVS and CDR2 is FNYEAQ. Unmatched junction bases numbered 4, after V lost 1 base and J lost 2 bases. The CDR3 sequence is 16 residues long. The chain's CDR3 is CASSLGSGGITDTQYF. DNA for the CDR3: TGTGCCAGCAGCTTAGGCAGCGGGGGGATCACAGATACGCAGTATTTT.